A selection of T cell receptor beta chains follows, all from one sample in a study of shared clonotypes between healthy human individuals. Measured with immunoSEQ multiplex PCR; TCRdb has only the in-frame clones, and not every one. Among around 1.9 million clones, 93% were seen once, and the ten largest hold 1.7%. The material sequenced was naive CD8+ T cells from PBMCs. The origin of the receptors is a man aged 18 to 30 in good health. Some clones in this sample may be carry-over from other donors' samples. The CDR3 runs from the conserved cysteine through the conserved F or W. The order of the fields is D gene, J gene, V gene, CDR3 length, clone size, CDR3 protein, CDR3 DNA. The D gene is left open where the match is weak. A clone size is listed for some rows: how often the clone was seen (once, few, many), or a class if it is expanded.

>-|TRBJ2-5|TRBV21-1|14|-
CARGAGTPQETQYF
TGTGCCAGAGGGGCGGGGACCCCCCAAGAGACCCAGTACTTC
>TRBD2|TRBJ2-7|TRBV25-1|17|-
CASSEYDRGLAFNEQYF
TGTGCCAGCAGTGAATATGACAGAGGACTAGCCTTCAACGAGCAGTACTTC
>-|TRBJ1-2|TRBV5-1|17|once
CASSVDPDRARGYGYTF
TGCGCCAGCAGCGTGGACCCGGACCGGGCCAGAGGGTATGGCTACACCTTC
>-|TRBJ2-1|TRBV2|12|-
CASRTVNNEQFF
TGTGCCAGCAGGACAGTAAACAATGAGCAGTTCTTC
>-|TRBJ2-2|TRBV7-3|15|-
CASSLLSPNTGELFF
TGTGCCAGCAGCTTATTGTCGCCGAACACCGGGGAGCTGTTTTTT
>-|TRBJ2-1|TRBV11-2|12|once
CASSTHSGEQFF
TGTGCCAGCAGCACACATAGTGGTGAGCAGTTCTTC
>-|TRBJ2-7|TRBV7-2|16|-
CASSFVLGGWGYEQYF
TGTGCCAGCAGCTTCGTCCTCGGCGGCTGGGGCTACGAGCAGTACTTC
>TRBD2|TRBJ2-1|TRBV5-1|19|-
CASSRTGTSGRWGNNEQFF
TGCGCCAGCAGCAGAACCGGGACTAGCGGGAGGTGGGGCAACAATGAGCAGTTCTTC
>-|TRBJ2-7|TRBV5-4|14|-
CASSTPGRTTEQYF
TGTGCCAGCAGCACCCCCGGACGGACTACAGAGCAGTACTTC
>TRBD2|TRBJ2-1|TRBV7-9|17|-
CASRPRRGTSGSDEQFF
TGTGCCAGCAGACCCCGGCGGGGGACTAGCGGGAGTGATGAGCAGTTCTTC
>-|TRBJ2-7|TRBV29-1|11|once
CSVSDLGEQYF
TGCAGCGTTAGTGATCTGGGCGAGCAGTACTTC
>TRBD1|TRBJ2-1|TRBV7-9|16|-
CASSPLHRDRGYEQFF
TGTGCCAGCAGCCCACTCCACCGGGACAGGGGCTACGAGCAGTTCTTC
>-|TRBJ2-2|TRBV19|14|-
CASELQGDTGELFF
TGTGCCAGCGAACTACAGGGAGACACCGGGGAGCTGTTTTTT
>-|TRBJ1-1|TRBV7-2|13|-
CASSLARNTEAFF
TGTGCCAGCAGCCTGGCAAGGAACACTGAAGCTTTCTTT
>-|TRBJ2-7|TRBV15|16|-
CATSRGITGSNYEQYF
TGTGCCACCAGCAGAGGAATAACAGGGAGTAACTACGAGCAGTACTTC
>TRBD1|TRBJ1-2|TRBV7-8|13|once
CATRDRGNYGYTF
TGTGCCACCAGGGACAGGGGCAACTATGGCTACACCTTC
>-|TRBJ1-4|TRBV4-1|13|-
CASAAALNEKLFF
TGCGCCAGCGCGGCAGCGTTAAATGAAAAACTGTTTTTT
>-|TRBJ2-5|TRBV4-1|17|-
CASSESWGFGSPETQYF
TGCGCCAGCAGCGAAAGTTGGGGGTTCGGTAGCCCAGAGACCCAGTACTTC
>TRBD2|TRBJ2-2|TRBV7-9|15|-
CASSRLAGNTGELFF
TGTGCCAGCAGCCGACTAGCGGGAAACACCGGGGAGCTGTTTTTT
>-|TRBJ1-2|TRBV27|13|few
CASSFGQTYGYTF
TGTGCCAGCAGTTTTGGACAGACCTATGGCTACACCTTC
>TRBD2|TRBJ2-1|TRBV9|14|-
CASAASGKYAEQFF
TGTGCCAGTGCGGCTAGCGGGAAGTATGCTGAGCAGTTCTTC
>TRBD2|TRBJ2-1|TRBV9|18|-
CASSPRTSGRVGVVEQFF
TGTGCCAGCAGCCCACGGACTAGCGGGAGGGTTGGGGTAGTTGAGCAGTTCTTC
>-|TRBJ1-3|TRBV6-5|16|-
CASSYGDPQKGNTIYF
TGTGCCAGCAGTTACGGGGACCCCCAGAAAGGAAACACCATATATTTT
>-|TRBJ2-3|TRBV4-3|19|once
CASSQDRVRELRGTDTQYF
TGCGCCAGCAGCCAAGATCGGGTGAGGGAGTTGCGCGGCACAGATACGCAGTATTTT
>-|TRBJ2-7|TRBV11-2|20|-
CASSLDRVGGRVFLSYEQYF
TGTGCCAGCAGCTTAGATCGAGTGGGGGGCAGGGTTTTCCTCTCCTACGAGCAGTACTTC
>-|TRBJ1-2|TRBV29-1|16|once
CSVLSYRDGPNYGYTF
TGCAGCGTTTTATCTTACCGGGACGGACCTAACTATGGCTACACCTTC
>-|TRBJ2-2|TRBV27|16|-
CASSLLAPSNTGELFF
TGTGCCAGCAGTTTATTAGCGCCCTCGAACACCGGGGAGCTGTTTTTT
>TRBD2|TRBJ2-7|TRBV27|14|-
CASSLGRASGEQYF
TGTGCCAGCAGTTTAGGGAGGGCCTCGGGCGAGCAGTACTTC
>TRBD2|TRBJ2-5|TRBV29-1|17|-
CSVDESRLAGYGETQYF
TGCAGCGTTGACGAAAGCAGACTAGCGGGATACGGAGAGACCCAGTACTTC
>TRBD2|TRBJ2-2|TRBV7-3|17|-
CASSPDRTSGYTGELFF
TGTGCCAGCAGCCCGGATCGGACTAGCGGATACACCGGGGAGCTGTTTTTT
>TRBD1|TRBJ1-3|TRBV30|14|-
CACSEPGQGNTIYF
TGTGCCTGCTCAGAACCGGGACAGGGAAACACCATATATTTT
>TRBD1|TRBJ2-5|TRBV28|15|-
CASSSRQGQQETQYF
TGTGCCAGCAGTTCCCGACAGGGCCAACAAGAGACCCAGTACTTC
>-|TRBJ1-2|TRBV7-9|14|-
CASSLTLEVYGYTF
TGTGCCAGCAGCTTAACCCTTGAGGTCTATGGCTACACCTTC
>-|TRBJ2-2|TRBV6-1|17|-
CASSEAHGILNTGELFF
TGTGCCAGCAGTGAAGCGCATGGGATACTTAACACCGGGGAGCTGTTTTTT
>TRBD2|TRBJ2-3|TRBV25-1|13|-
CASTSGRTDTQYF
TGTGCCAGCACTAGCGGGAGAACAGATACGCAGTATTTT
>TRBD2|TRBJ2-1|TRBV29-1|14|-
CSVDESGSIREQFF
TGCAGCGTTGACGAAAGCGGGAGCATCCGCGAGCAGTTCTTC
>TRBD1|TRBJ1-4|TRBV6-1|13|-
CASSDRGDEKLFF
TGTGCCAGCTCTGACAGGGGAGACGAAAAACTGTTTTTT
>-|TRBJ2-7|TRBV27|16|-
CASSPSFGVATYEQYF
TGTGCCAGCAGCCCATCGTTTGGAGTTGCAACCTACGAGCAGTACTTC
>-|TRBJ2-1|TRBV4-1|16|-
CASRQSPGDSYNEQFF
TGCGCCAGCAGGCAGTCTCCAGGCGACTCCTACAATGAGCAGTTCTTC
>TRBD1|TRBJ1-4|TRBV2|15|-
CASNERQGLNEKLFF
TGTGCCAGCAATGAGAGACAGGGACTTAATGAAAAACTGTTTTTT
>-|TRBJ1-5|TRBV15|17|few
CATSPRGRATGNQPQHF
TGTGCCACCAGCCCACGAGGGAGGGCGACGGGCAATCAGCCCCAGCATTTT
>-|TRBJ2-7|TRBV7-6|15|-
CASSLGAGEGYEQYF
TGTGCCAGCAGCTTAGGGGCAGGCGAGGGATACGAGCAGTACTTC
>-|TRBJ2-4|TRBV18|16|once
CASSPVPSVAKNIQYF
TGTGCCAGCTCACCAGTTCCGTCGGTAGCCAAAAACATTCAGTACTTC
>-|TRBJ2-7|TRBV5-4|13|-
CASSRDRSYEQYF
TGTGCCAGCAGTCGGGACCGCTCCTACGAGCAGTACTTC
>-|TRBJ1-3|TRBV6-6|15|-
CASTPSGPSGNTIYF
TGTGCCAGCACCCCGTCGGGGCCCTCTGGAAACACCATATATTTT
>TRBD1|TRBJ2-7|TRBV5-1|13|-
CASSLNRGDEQYF
TGCGCCAGCAGCTTAAACAGGGGAGACGAGCAGTACTTC
>-|TRBJ2-1|TRBV27|15|-
CASSFGAKAYNEQFF
TGTGCCAGCAGTTTCGGCGCGAAGGCCTACAATGAGCAGTTCTTC
>-|TRBJ1-2|TRBV5-1|14|few
CASSLAGGPGGYTF
TGCGCCAGCAGCTTGGCGGGGGGGCCGGGTGGCTACACCTTC
>TRBD2|TRBJ2-5|TRBV27|17|once
CASSLGTSGHPRETQYF
TGTGCCAGCAGTTTAGGGACTAGCGGGCACCCCCGGGAGACCCAGTACTTC
>-|TRBJ2-3|TRBV27|13|once
CASSWGGPDTQYF
TGTGCCAGCAGCTGGGGGGGCCCAGATACGCAGTATTTT
>TRBD2|TRBJ2-7|TRBV5-1|15|-
CASSPLTSGTYEQYF
TGCGCCAGCAGCCCACTGACTAGCGGGACCTACGAGCAGTACTTC
>-|TRBJ2-2|TRBV19|17|-
CASSTRERGVATGELFF
TGTGCCAGTAGTACTCGAGAACGAGGGGTAGCGACCGGGGAGCTGTTTTTT
>-|TRBJ2-1|TRBV7-3|13|-
CASSFSLSNEQFF
TGTGCCAGCAGCTTTTCCCTGAGCAATGAGCAGTTCTTC
>TRBD2|TRBJ2-2|TRBV10-2|16|-
CASSPLGLVATGELFF
TGCGCCAGCAGTCCGCTCGGACTAGTGGCCACCGGGGAGCTGTTTTTT